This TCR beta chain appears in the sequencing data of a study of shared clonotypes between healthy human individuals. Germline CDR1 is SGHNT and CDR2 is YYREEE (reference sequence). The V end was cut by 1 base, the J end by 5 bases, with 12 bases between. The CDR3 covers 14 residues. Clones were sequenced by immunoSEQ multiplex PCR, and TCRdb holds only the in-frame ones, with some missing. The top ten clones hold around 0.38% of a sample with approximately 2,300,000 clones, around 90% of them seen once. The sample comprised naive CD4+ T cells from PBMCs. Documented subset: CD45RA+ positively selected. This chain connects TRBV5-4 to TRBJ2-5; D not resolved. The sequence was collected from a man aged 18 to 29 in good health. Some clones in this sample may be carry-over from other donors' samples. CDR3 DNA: TGTGCCAGCAGCTTGTCTATAGGGCAGGAGACCCAGTACTTC. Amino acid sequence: CASSLSIGQETQYF.